This T cell receptor beta chain emerged from a study of CD8 T cells in ankylosing spondylitis (dated by TCRdb to about 2017). With regard to the full study: T cell receptor beta repertoires were profiled in healthy donors and ankylosing spondylitis patients so that disease-linked TCR variants could be found. The full study cohort was made up of about two dozen ankylosing spondylitis patients and about a hundred healthy donors. Peripheral blood was sampled, and synovial fluid was additionally collected from ankylosing spondylitis patients.

Broader findings and caveats from the paper: The disease-linked clones showed a CD8+ phenotype and occurred at relatively low frequencies in peripheral blood. Blood from ankylosing spondylitis patients appeared to be characterized by a TCR beta motif composed of about eight highly homologous amino acid variants. Some motif variants had previously been reported in the synovial fluid and blood of reactive arthritis patients, which suggests shared mechanisms of disease initiation. According to the report, matched synovial fluid samples from ankylosing spondylitis patients were significantly enriched for the disease-linked clones.

The junction carries 15 bases between V and J, which are trimmed by 0 bases and 3 bases respectively. The germline V gene (reference sequence) sets CDR1 to DFQATT and CDR2 to SNEGSKA. Taken from cysteine to phenylalanine, the CDR3 has 17 residues. The retained sequence is limited to the CDR3, 51 bases, with the frame set at the first base. This clonotype has just a few counts. Its antigen specificity is not known. No clone much larger than this one lies a single base away; base qualities are absent. TCRdb lists the instrument as Illumina HiSeq 2500. Quantitative 5'-RACE with molecular barcodes was used to prepare TCR beta libraries. The source study handled its data this way. Disease-linked TCR variants were identified with a new computational method built on a probabilistic model of VDJ rearrangement. The public reads were reprocessed in TCRdb via fastp at Q25 and MiXCR, keeping in-frame beta chains. Every CDR3 protein is listed once, alongside the most common genes and DNA of its rows. The V and J calls, along with clone size, are taken from TCRdb and not from the paper's own processing. Counted in this sample were a few hundred thousand distinct CDR3 sequences; 8% of them appeared once. The ten top clones hold about 14% of the sample.

The sequenced material came from blood, either unsorted or a sorted T cell fraction (not recorded which). The chain uses TRBV20-1 and TRBJ2-6; the D gene could be TRBD1 or TRBD2, each one agreeing over 5 bases. The source of this sequence is a male donor with ankylosing spondylitis. Read as DNA, the sequence is TGCAGTGCTAGAGATCCGCAGGGCAGCGGTGGGGCCAACGTCCTGACTTTC. This is translated as CSARDPQGSGGANVLTF.